One sample yielded the 9 T cell receptor beta chains listed below, sequenced in a study of T-cell memory formation after mild COVID-19. MiXCR, applied by TCRdb to the 5' RACE reads, yields one record per CDR3 protein. The sample includes hundreds of thousands of distinct CDR3 sequences, roughly 14% seen only once; the top ten take approximately 2.1%. The sample consisted of PBMCs or a T cell subset sorted from them (not recorded which). These receptor sequences come from an adult woman who had mild COVID-19 (a few samples of this study predate the infection). Cell type and time point are not known.

The J gene is TRBJ1-1, the V gene TRBV7-9; weak D call: TRBD1 (5 bases). The ends were cut back, 5 bases at V and 4 bases at J, with 5 bases in the middle. Germline-derived CDR1 and CDR2 are SEHNR and FQNEAQ (reference sequence). The CDR3 runs 11 residues. The CDR3 DNA reads as TGTGCCAGCAGCGGGGCCACTGAAGCTTTCTTT. Encoded protein: CASSGATEAFF.

This clonotype was seen repeatedly, ten times or more. The chain joins TRBV27 to TRBJ1-5, with TRBD1 matching 7 bases. This CDR3 is 15 amino acids long. The V segment lost 2 bases and the J segment 4 bases; nucleotides outside the gene matches: 5. From germline, CDR1 is MNHEY and CDR2 SMNVEV (reference sequence). The CDR3 protein is CASSLNRGFNQPQHF. The CDR3 DNA is TGTGCCAGCAGTTTAAACAGGGGTTTTAATCAGCCCCAGCATTTT.

This clonotype has a count of ten or more. The chain joins TRBV4-3 to TRBJ1-3; 7 bases line up with TRBD1. The trim removed 0 bases at V and 0 bases at J, leaving 5 bases unmatched. Germline V gene sequence: CDR1 LGHNA, CDR2 YSLEER. The CDR3 length is 17 residues. CDR3 DNA: TGCGCCAGCAGCCAAGAAAGGGGGACAGTCTCTGGAAACACCATATATTTT. Its translation: CASSQERGTVSGNTIYF.

The chain couples TRBV10-3 to TRBJ2-3, with 8 bases fitting TRBD2. This CDR3 is 18 amino acids long. V was pared by 7 bases and J by 3 bases, with 18 bases of the junction left unmatched. The V gene's germline CDR1 is ENHRY and CDR2 SYGVKD. CDR3 DNA sequence: TGTGCCATCAAACCCCTGAGCGGGGGAAATCCTATAACAGATACGCAGTATTTT. Encoded protein: CAIKPLSGGNPITDTQYF.

This clonotype was seen a handful of times. The CDR3 sequence is CASSYSGQYQPQHF. CDR3 DNA: TGTGCCAGCAGTTATTCGGGACAGTACCAGCCCCAGCATTTT. V is TRBV6-5 and J is TRBJ1-5; TRBD1 agrees at 7 bases. Per germline, CDR1 MNHEY and CDR2 SVGAGI. The CDR3 has 14 amino acids. The V segment lost 3 bases and the J segment 7 bases; nucleotides outside the gene matches: 6.

The sample holds a few counts of this clonotype. The chain employs TRBV7-2 and TRBJ2-4, with D hard to call. This CDR3 is built from 14 residues. Trimming stripped 6 bases from V and 1 base from J, with 10 bases between. CDR1 and CDR2 (germline): SGHTA, FQGNSA. The CDR3 region is CASRAAGAKNIQYF. The CDR3 nucleotides read TGTGCCAGCAGGGCGGCCGGGGCCAAAAACATTCAGTACTTC.

This clonotype showed up just a few times. The chain combines TRBV11-2 with TRBJ1-1, with unresolved D. The V and J ends lost 5 bases and 3 bases respectively, with 13 bases between them. CDR1 and CDR2 (germline): SGHAT, FQNNGV. CDR3 length equals 14 residues. CDR3 amino acids: CASSRSVADTEAFF. The CDR3 region has the DNA TGTGCCAGCAGCCGCTCCGTGGCGGACACTGAAGCTTTCTTT.

The genes are TRBV9 and TRBJ1-2; no reliable D call. Germline CDR1 is SGDLS and CDR2 is YYNGEE. The CDR3 is 15 residues long. V lost 0 bases and J 3 bases, leaving 12 bases between the germline ends. The DNA of the CDR3 is TGTGCCAGCAGCGTAGAGGCTAGGCCCGACTATGGCTACACCTTC. This codes for CASSVEARPDYGYTF.

The chain has TRBV20-1 and TRBJ2-1; TRBD2 matches 11 bases. Germline lookup yields CDR1 DFQATT and CDR2 SNEGSKA (reference sequence). Unmatched junction bases numbered 5, after V lost 3 bases and J lost 4 bases. The CDR3 runs 15 residues. The CDR3 here is CSARAGLAVYNEQFF. As DNA, the CDR3 is TGCAGTGCTAGGGCGGGACTAGCGGTATACAATGAGCAGTTCTTC.